This T cell receptor (beta chain) was observed in a study of T-cell memory formation after mild COVID-19. Per germline, CDR1 WNHNN and CDR2 SYGVQD (reference sequence). The CDR3 is 13 residues long. V gave up 0 bases and J gave up 6 bases, with 9 bases separating them. Concerning this clonotype itself: The antigen remains undetermined.

One entry per CDR3 protein, called by TCRdb with MiXCR from the 5' RACE reads. There are some 280,000 distinct CDR3 sequences in the sample; under 20% occur only once, and around 23% lies in the top ten. Findings of the study overall: Whereas later expanders leaned CD4+, clones contracting day 15 to 85 showed a balanced CD4/CD8 makeup.

Material: PBMCs or a T cell subset sorted from them (not recorded which). This rearrangement joins TRBV10-1 to TRBJ2-7; a possible D gene is TRBD1 (5 bases). The source is a man aged 18 to 35 who had mild COVID-19 (a few samples of this study predate the infection). Cell type and time point are not known. The CDR3 region has the DNA TGCGCCAGCAGTGAGTCGGAAGGGGCCGAGCAGTACTTC. Translated, it gives CASSESEGAEQYF.